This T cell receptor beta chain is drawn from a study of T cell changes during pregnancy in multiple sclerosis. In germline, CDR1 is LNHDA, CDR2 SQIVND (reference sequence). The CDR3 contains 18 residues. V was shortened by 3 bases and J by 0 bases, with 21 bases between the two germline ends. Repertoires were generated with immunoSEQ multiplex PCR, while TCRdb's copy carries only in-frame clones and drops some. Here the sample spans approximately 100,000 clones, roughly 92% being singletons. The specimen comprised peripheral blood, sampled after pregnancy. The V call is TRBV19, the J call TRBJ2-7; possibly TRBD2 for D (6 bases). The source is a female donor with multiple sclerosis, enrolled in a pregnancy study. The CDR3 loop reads CASSISVWGDAYSYEQYF. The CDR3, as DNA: TGTGCCAGTAGTATCTCGGTTTGGGGGGATGCGTACTCCTACGAGCAGTACTTC.